Included here is one T cell receptor beta chain sequence, with context. The read gets to within 3 residues of the CDR3 end, and the germline J gene fills in the rest. These data are taken from a study of T cells in women clearing cervical HPV infection. At the level of the study: Donors had HPV16-related CIN3 or worse; 2 had invasive cancer. Case blood drawn at lesion detection; control blood after infection cleared. Cases' blood sampling followed lesion detection by median about 150 days (90 to 200).

The table came from immunoSEQ multiplex PCR; TCRdb's copy has only in-frame clones and leaves some out. The sample table sets out about 16,000 clones. Dot-blot hybridization genotyped cervical HPV amplified with MY09/MY11 PCR. This CDR3 region has 15 residues. V lost 2 bases, J lost 2 bases, and 12 bases lay in between. Germline lookup yields CDR1 SSHAT and CDR2 FNYEAQ (reference sequence). Material: blood buffy coat. This sequence was found in a woman aged 18-70 years with a cervical HPV16 infection that either progressed to CIN3+ or cleared (not recorded which). This chain joins TRBV7-7 and TRBJ2-5, with a possible D match to TRBD1 (6 bases). This CDR3 is CASSLSTGRQETQYF. The covered CDR3 bases are TGTGCCAGCAGCTTAAGTACAGGGCGGCAAGAGACC.